This T cell receptor beta chain was obtained from a study of cytomegalovirus exposure and HLA in healthy donors. Study results and limitations: A later analysis linked about 17,000 TCR beta sequences to HLA alleles at 0.05 false discovery rate.

60 Vbeta and 13 Jbeta primers were used in PCR. Some clones are missing from TCRdb's copy, which holds only in-frame ones; the method was immunoSEQ multiplex PCR. The sample lists over 150,000 clones, 70% to 80% occurring once. Though nominally healthy at sampling, donors likely had unrecorded immune exposures. This clone was observed a handful of times. Its matching antigen is unknown. The source of this sequence is a woman aged 25-40 years in good health and CMV-seronegative. The sequenced sample was PBMCs.

The CDR3 spells CSVRRGEQFF. The DNA for the CDR3 is TGCAGCGTAAGAAGAGGTGAGCAGTTCTTC. This chain joins TRBV29-1 and TRBJ2-1, with D uncertain. The V gene lost 6 bases and the J gene lost 9 bases, with 9 bases spanning the gap. Germline V gene data show CDR1 as SQVTM and CDR2 as ANQGSEA. The CDR3 is 10 residues long.